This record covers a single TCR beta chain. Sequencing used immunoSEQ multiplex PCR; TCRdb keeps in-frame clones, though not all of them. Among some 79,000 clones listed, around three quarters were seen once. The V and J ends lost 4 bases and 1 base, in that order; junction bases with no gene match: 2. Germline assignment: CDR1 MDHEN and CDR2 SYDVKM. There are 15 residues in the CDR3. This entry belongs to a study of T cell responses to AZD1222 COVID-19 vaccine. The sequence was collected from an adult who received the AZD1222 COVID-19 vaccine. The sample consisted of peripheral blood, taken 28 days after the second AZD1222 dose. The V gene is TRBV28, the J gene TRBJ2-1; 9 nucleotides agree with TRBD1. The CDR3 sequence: CASSSTGGSYNEQFF. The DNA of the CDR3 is TGTGCCAGCAGTTCGACAGGGGGTTCCTACAATGAGCAGTTCTTC.